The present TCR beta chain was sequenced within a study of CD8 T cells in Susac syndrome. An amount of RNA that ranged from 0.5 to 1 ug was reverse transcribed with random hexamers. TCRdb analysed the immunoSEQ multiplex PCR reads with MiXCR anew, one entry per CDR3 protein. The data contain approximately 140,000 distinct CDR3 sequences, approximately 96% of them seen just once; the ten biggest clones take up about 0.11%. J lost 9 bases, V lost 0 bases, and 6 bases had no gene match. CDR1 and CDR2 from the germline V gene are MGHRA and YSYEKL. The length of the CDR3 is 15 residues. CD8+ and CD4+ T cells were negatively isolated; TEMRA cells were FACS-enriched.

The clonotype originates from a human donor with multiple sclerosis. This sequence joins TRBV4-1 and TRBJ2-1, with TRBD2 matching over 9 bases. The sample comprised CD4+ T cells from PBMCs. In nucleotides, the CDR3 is TGCGCCAGCAGCCAAGACGCGGGGGGGCCGCGTGAGCAGTTCTTC. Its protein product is CASSQDAGGPREQFF.